This record looks at one T cell receptor beta chain sequence and its context. Clones were sequenced by immunoSEQ multiplex PCR, and TCRdb holds only the in-frame ones, with some missing. The profile shows 75,000 to 100,000 clones, 95% of them singletons. The CDR3 totals 12 residues. In germline, CDR1 is LNHDA, CDR2 SQIVND (reference sequence). V was shortened by 5 bases and J by 5 bases, with 9 bases between the two germline ends. This specimen comes from a study of technical replicates of blood from several donors. The sample was T cells isolated from PBMCs. The receptor was derived from a human donor in good health. The chain carries TRBV19 and TRBJ1-1; D remains ambiguous. In DNA, the CDR3 is TGTGCCAGTAGTTTACGGGAAACTGAAGCTTTCTTT. It yields the protein CASSLRETEAFF.